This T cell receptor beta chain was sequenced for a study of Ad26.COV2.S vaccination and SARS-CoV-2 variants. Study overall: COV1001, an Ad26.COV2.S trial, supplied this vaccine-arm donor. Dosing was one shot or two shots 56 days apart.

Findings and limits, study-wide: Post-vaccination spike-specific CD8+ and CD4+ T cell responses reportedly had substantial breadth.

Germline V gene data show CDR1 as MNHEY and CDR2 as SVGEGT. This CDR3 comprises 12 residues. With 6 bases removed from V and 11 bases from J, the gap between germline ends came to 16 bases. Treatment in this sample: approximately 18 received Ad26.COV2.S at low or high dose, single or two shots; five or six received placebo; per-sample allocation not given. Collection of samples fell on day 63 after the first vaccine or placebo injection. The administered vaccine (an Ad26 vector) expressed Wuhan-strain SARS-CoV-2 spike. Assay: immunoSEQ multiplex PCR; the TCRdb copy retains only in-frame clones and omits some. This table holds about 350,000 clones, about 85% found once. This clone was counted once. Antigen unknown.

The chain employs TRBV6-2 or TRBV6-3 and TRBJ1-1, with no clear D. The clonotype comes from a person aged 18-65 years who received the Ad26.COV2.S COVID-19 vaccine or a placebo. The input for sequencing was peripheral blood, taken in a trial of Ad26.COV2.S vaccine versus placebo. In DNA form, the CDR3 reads TGTGCCAGCAGCAACAGAGCCGCGGGGGCTTTCTTT. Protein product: CASSNRAAGAFF.